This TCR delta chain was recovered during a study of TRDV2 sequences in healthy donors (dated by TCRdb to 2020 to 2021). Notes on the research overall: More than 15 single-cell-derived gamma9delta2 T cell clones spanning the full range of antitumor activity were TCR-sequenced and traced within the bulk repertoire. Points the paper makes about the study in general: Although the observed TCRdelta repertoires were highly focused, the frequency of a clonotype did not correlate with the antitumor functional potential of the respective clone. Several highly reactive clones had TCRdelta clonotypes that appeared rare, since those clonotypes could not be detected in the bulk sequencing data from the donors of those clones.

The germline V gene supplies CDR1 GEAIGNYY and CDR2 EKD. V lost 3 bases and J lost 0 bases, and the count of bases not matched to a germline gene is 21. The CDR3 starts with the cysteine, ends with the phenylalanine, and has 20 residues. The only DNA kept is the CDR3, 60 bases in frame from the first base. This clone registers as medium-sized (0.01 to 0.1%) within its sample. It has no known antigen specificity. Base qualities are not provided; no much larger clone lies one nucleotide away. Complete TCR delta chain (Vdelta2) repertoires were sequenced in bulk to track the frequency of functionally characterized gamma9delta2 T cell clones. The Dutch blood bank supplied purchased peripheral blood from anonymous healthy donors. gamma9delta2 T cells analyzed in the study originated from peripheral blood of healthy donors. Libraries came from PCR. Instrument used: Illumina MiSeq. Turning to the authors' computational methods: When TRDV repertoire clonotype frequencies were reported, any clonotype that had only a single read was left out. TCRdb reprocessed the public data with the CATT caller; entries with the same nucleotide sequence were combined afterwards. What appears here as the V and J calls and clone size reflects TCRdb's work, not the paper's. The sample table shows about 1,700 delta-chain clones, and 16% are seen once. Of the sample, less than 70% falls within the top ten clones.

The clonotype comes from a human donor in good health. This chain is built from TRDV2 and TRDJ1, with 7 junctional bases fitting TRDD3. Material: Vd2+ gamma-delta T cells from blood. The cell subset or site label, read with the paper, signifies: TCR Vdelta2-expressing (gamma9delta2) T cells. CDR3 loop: CACDVVRTPGWGTHTDKLIF. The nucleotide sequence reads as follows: TGTGCCTGTGACGTCGTGCGTACCCCGGGGTGGGGGACTCACACCGATAAACTCATCTTT.